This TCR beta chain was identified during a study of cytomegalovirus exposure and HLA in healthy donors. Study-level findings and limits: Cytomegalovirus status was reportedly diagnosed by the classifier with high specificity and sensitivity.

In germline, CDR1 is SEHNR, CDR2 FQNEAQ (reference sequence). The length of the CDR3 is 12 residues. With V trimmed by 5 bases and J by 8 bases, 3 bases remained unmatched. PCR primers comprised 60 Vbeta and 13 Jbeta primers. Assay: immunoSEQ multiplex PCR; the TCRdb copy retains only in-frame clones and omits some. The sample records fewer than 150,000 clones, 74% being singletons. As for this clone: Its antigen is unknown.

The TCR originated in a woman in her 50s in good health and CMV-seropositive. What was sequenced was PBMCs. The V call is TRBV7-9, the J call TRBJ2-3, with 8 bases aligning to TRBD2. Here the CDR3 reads CASSRGGSTQYF. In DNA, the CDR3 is TGTGCCAGCAGCCGGGGGGGGAGTACGCAGTATTTT.